These 20 T cell receptor beta chains share one sample of origin, sequenced in a study of T cell clones after liver transplantation. The assay was immunoSEQ multiplex PCR, and TCRdb's table has in-frame clones only and misses some. The sample holds 40,000 to 65,000 clones; approximately 84% are singletons and the top ten take approximately 8%. The source was CD4+ T cells from blood, collected before liver transplant. The receptors were gathered from a human donor who received a liver transplant.

The chain links TRBV2 to TRBJ2-5; 11 positions match TRBD1. The germline CDR1 and CDR2 sequences are SNHLY and FYNNEI. V shed 9 bases, J shed 5 bases, and the junction held 20 bases outside the gene matches. CDR3 length: 18 residues. CDR3 coding DNA: TGTGCCAGTAGGAGTGAGAGTTTTCGGACAGGGGGCGTGGAGACCCAGTACTTC. It is translated as CASRSESFRTGGVETQYF.

The chain is built from TRBV7-2 and TRBJ2-2; no clear D gene. CDR3 length: 15 amino acids. Trimming removed 5 bases from V and 6 bases from J, with 16 bases in between. Germline lookup yields CDR1 SGHTA and CDR2 FQGNSA. In DNA form, the CDR3 reads TGTGCCAGCAGCCCCCAGGTCCTCTGGGCCGGGGAGCTGTTTTTT. Translated: CASSPQVLWAGELFF. Complete variable domain (other parts from reference TRBV7-2 and TRBJ2-2): GAGVSQSPSNKVTEKGKDVELRCDPISGHTALYWYRQSLGQGLEFLIYFQGNSAPDKSGLPSDRFSAERTGGSVSTLTIQRTQQEDSAVYLCASSPQVLWAGELFFGEGSRLTVL.

The chain combines TRBV12-5 with TRBJ1-1; 8 bases map to TRBD1. The ends lost 4 bases at V and 6 bases at J; junction bases unmatched: 10. The CDR3 runs to 15 residues. Germline V gene sequence: CDR1 LGHNT, CDR2 FRNRAP. Here the CDR3 reads CASGSQGATSPEAFF. Written as DNA, the CDR3 is TGTGCTAGTGGTTCCCAGGGGGCTACCTCCCCTGAAGCTTTCTTT.

The rearrangement joins TRBV5-1 to TRBJ2-7, with 14 bases lining up with TRBD2. Germline lookup yields CDR1 SGHRS and CDR2 YFSETQ. The CDR3 consists of 14 residues. V dropped 3 bases and J dropped 10; count of bases not matched to a gene: 6. CDR3 protein: CASSSGTSGSSQYF. The DNA for the CDR3 is TGCGCCAGCAGCTCGGGGACTAGCGGGAGCTCACAGTACTTC. Full variable domain (missing parts from reference TRBV5-1 and TRBJ2-7): KAGVTQTPRYLIKTRGQQVTLSCSPISGHRSVSWYQQTPGQGLQFLFEYFSETQRNKGNFPGRFSGRQFSNSRSEMNVSTLELGDSALYLCASSSGTSGSSQYFGPGTRLTVT.

The V and J genes are TRBV28 and TRBJ2-7, with TRBD1 identical over 8 bases. CDR3 length equals 14 residues. The V and J ends lost 4 bases and 2 bases, in that order; junction bases with no gene match: 4. Germline V lookup: CDR1 MDHEN, CDR2 SYDVKM. The CDR3 DNA reads TGTGCCAGCAGTTCGACAGGGGTCGCCTACGAGCAGTACTTC. It is translated as CASSSTGVAYEQYF. The variable domain in full, completed from reference TRBV28 and TRBJ2-7, reads DVKVTQSSRYLVKRTGEKVFLECVQDMDHENMFWYRQDPGLGLRLIYFSYDVKMKEKGDIPEGYSVSREKKERFSLILESASTNQTSMYLCASSSTGVAYEQYFGPGTRLTVT.

V is TRBV2 and J is TRBJ1-1; TRBD1 agrees at 7 bases. In germline, CDR1 is SNHLY, CDR2 FYNNEI. The CDR3 contains 13 residues. The J segment lost 5 bases and the V segment lost 4 bases, leaving 4 bases of the junction unmatched. CDR3 region: CASSGQGGTEAFF. The CDR3 region has the DNA TGTGCCAGCAGTGGACAGGGAGGGACTGAAGCTTTCTTT.

This rearrangement joins TRBV30 to TRBJ1-3; D is unresolved. The germline gives CDR1 GTSNPN, CDR2 SVGIG (reference sequence). The CDR3 covers 13 residues. Trimming took off 5 bases at V and 0 bases at J, with 8 bases between the two ends. The CDR3 reads CAWGVVSGNTIYF. The CDR3 coding sequence is TGTGCCTGGGGGGTCGTCTCTGGAAACACCATATATTTT. Full variable domain (outside the CDR3, taken from reference TRBV30 and TRBJ1-3): SQTIHQWPATLVQPVGSPLSLECTVEGTSNPNLYWYRQAAGRGLQLLFYSVGIGQISSEVPQNLSASRPQDRQFILSSKKLLLSDSGFYLCAWGVVSGNTIYFGEGSWLTVV.

This chain links TRBV7-2 with TRBJ1-2, with 8 bases lining up with TRBD1. Trimming at V came to 5 bases and at J to 7 bases, leaving 3 bases not matched to a gene. The CDR3 consists of 12 residues. The V gene's germline CDR1 is SGHTA and CDR2 FQGNSA. CDR3 sequence: CASSIQGGGYTF. CDR3 in DNA: TGTGCCAGCAGCATACAGGGGGGTGGCTACACCTTC.

This rearrangement joins TRBV15 to TRBJ1-3, with D unresolved. Germline V gene sequence: CDR1 LNHNV, CDR2 YYDKDF (reference sequence). The ends were cut back, 0 bases at V and 8 bases at J, with 5 bases in the middle. CDR3 length: 12 residues. The CDR3 loop is CATSRDKDTIYF. In DNA form, the CDR3 reads TGTGCCACCAGCAGAGATAAAGACACCATATATTTT. The full variable domain, in which reference TRBV15 and TRBJ1-3 provide the parts outside the CDR3, is DAMVIQNPRYQVTQFGKPVTLSCSQTLNHNVMYWYQQKSSQAPKLLFHYYDKDFNNEADTPDNFQSRRPNTSFCFLDIRSPGLGDTAMYLCATSRDKDTIYFGEGSWLTVV.

V gene TRBV6-1 combines with J gene TRBJ2-7, with D perhaps matching TRBD1 (5 bases). The CDR3 is 17 residues long. Germline V gives CDR1 MNHNS, CDR2 SASEGT. V dropped 4 bases and J dropped 3 bases, with 22 bases sitting between them. DNA for the CDR3: TGTGCCAGCAGTGGAGGTTTAACGGGCAGGGCGATCTACGAGCAGTACTTC. Its translation: CASSGGLTGRAIYEQYF.

This clone was recorded once. This chain uses TRBV6-1 with TRBJ2-6; no definite D call. CDR3 length: 14 amino acids. Germline-derived CDR1 and CDR2 are MNHNS and SASEGT. With 5 bases removed from V and 4 bases from J, the gap between germline ends came to 9 bases. The CDR3 loop is CASSPGYGANVLTF. The CDR3 DNA sequence: TGTGCCAGCAGTCCTGGGTACGGGGCCAACGTCCTGACTTTC.

The chain couples TRBV5-1 to TRBJ1-4, with D possibly being TRBD1 (5 bases). Germline CDR1 SGHRS, CDR2 YFSETQ. The CDR3 is made up of 15 amino acids. Trimming pared 4 bases from V and 8 bases from J, leaving 18 bases between. Here the CDR3 reads CASSTRPAGSEKLFF. DNA for the CDR3: TGCGCCAGCAGCACGAGGCCGGCAGGGTCCGAAAAACTGTTTTTT. The full variable domain, in which reference TRBV5-1 and TRBJ1-4 provide the parts outside the CDR3, is KAGVTQTPRYLIKTRGQQVTLSCSPISGHRSVSWYQQTPGQGLQFLFEYFSETQRNKGNFPGRFSGRQFSNSRSEMNVSTLELGDSALYLCASSTRPAGSEKLFFGSGTQLSVL.

The chain combines TRBV18 with TRBJ2-1; D not certain. This CDR3 spans 13 amino acids. V was shortened by 2 bases and J by 10 bases, with 12 bases between the two germline ends. Germline assignment: CDR1 KGHSH and CDR2 LQKENI. CDR3 DNA: TGTGCCAGCTCACCAACGGTCCACGGAGAGCAGTTCTTC. Encoded protein: CASSPTVHGEQFF.

This sequence joins TRBV13 and TRBJ2-3, with D unresolved. V lost 1 base and J 2 bases, leaving 10 bases between the germline ends. Looked up from germline, CDR1 is PRHDT and CDR2 is FYEKMQ (reference sequence). The CDR3 is made up of 15 amino acids. The CDR3 protein is CASSLVGVYTDTQYF. CDR3 coding DNA: TGTGCCAGCAGCTTAGTAGGAGTATACACAGATACGCAGTATTTT.

The chain carries TRBV7-2 and TRBJ2-3, with D hard to call. V was cut by 2 bases and J by 2 bases, with 5 bases left in between. Germline V CDR1 and CDR2: SGHTA, FQGNSA. This CDR3 spans 13 amino acids. The CDR3 loop is CASSLRITDTQYF. The CDR3 DNA follows: TGTGCCAGCAGCTTAAGGATCACAGATACGCAGTATTTT. Together with reference TRBV7-2 and TRBJ2-3, the CDR3 gives the full variable domain: GAGVSQSPSNKVTEKGKDVELRCDPISGHTALYWYRQSLGQGLEFLIYFQGNSAPDKSGLPSDRFSAERTGGSVSTLTIQRTQQEDSAVYLCASSLRITDTQYFGPGTRLTVL.

The chain uses TRBV6-1 and TRBJ2-1; D remains ambiguous. The CDR3 extends over 11 amino acids. The ends were cut back, 4 bases at V and 10 bases at J, with 8 bases in the middle. Germline-derived CDR1 and CDR2 are MNHNS and SASEGT. The CDR3 here is CASSGVREQFF. CDR3 nucleotides: TGTGCCAGCAGTGGTGTGAGAGAGCAGTTCTTC.

The chain employs TRBV18 and TRBJ1-5, with D possibly TRBD1 on 6 matching bases. Germline V gives CDR1 KGHSH, CDR2 LQKENI. V lost 1 base to trimming and J lost 1 base, with 14 bases between them. CDR3 length equals 17 residues. The CDR3 sequence: CASSPRRGGGSNQPQHF. The CDR3 region has the DNA TGTGCCAGCTCACCACGGCGGGGGGGCGGGAGCAATCAGCCCCAGCATTTT.

The rearrangement uses TRBV7-6 and TRBJ2-2; 9 nucleotides match TRBD2. Germline values: CDR1 SGHVS, CDR2 FNYEAQ. There are 17 residues in the CDR3. Trimming cost V 4 bases and J 2 bases; bases outside gene matches: 8. CDR3 in amino acids: CASSWTSSGENTGELFF. In DNA, the CDR3 is TGTGCCAGCAGCTGGACCTCTAGCGGGGAAAACACCGGGGAGCTGTTTTTT.

The rearrangement joins TRBV5-6 to TRBJ2-3, with 9 bases matching TRBD2. V lost 6 bases, J lost 2 bases, and 10 bases stayed unmatched. The CDR3 has 16 amino acids. Germline assignment: CDR1 SGHDT and CDR2 YYEEEE. The CDR3 region is CASTNLAGEITDTQYF. In DNA form, the CDR3 reads TGTGCCAGCACCAACTTAGCGGGAGAAATCACAGATACGCAGTATTTT. Based on the CDR3 plus reference TRBV5-6 and TRBJ2-3, the full variable domain is DAGVTQSPTHLIKTRGQQVTLRCSPKSGHDTVSWYQQALGQGPQFIFQYYEEEERQRGNFPDRFSGHQFPNYSSELNVNALLLGDSALYLCASTNLAGEITDTQYFGPGTRLTVL.

This rearrangement joins TRBV7-9 to TRBJ2-6; tentative D call: TRBD2 (5 bases). Germline lookup yields CDR1 SEHNR and CDR2 FQNEAQ (reference sequence). Trimming removed 2 bases at V and 0 bases at J, with 14 bases between. This CDR3 is built from 18 residues. The CDR3 sequence: CASSLNGLIRSGANVLTF. In DNA form, the CDR3 reads TGTGCCAGCAGCTTAAACGGACTCATCCGCTCTGGGGCCAACGTCCTGACTTTC.